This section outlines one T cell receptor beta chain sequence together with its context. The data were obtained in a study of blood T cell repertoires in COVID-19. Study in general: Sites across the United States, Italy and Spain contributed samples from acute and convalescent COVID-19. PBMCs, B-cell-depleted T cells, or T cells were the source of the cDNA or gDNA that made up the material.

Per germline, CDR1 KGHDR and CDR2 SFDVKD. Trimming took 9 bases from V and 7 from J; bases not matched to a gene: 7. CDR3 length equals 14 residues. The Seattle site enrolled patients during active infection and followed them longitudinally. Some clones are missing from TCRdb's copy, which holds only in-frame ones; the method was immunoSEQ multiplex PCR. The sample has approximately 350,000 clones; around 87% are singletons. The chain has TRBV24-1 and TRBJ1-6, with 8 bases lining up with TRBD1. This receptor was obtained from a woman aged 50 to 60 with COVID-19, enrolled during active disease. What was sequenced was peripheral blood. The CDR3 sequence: CATAPGGANSPLHF. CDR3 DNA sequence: TGTGCCACCGCCCCAGGGGGCGCGAATTCACCCCTCCACTTT.